This T cell receptor beta chain derives from a study of graft-versus-host responses after intestinal transplantation (dated by TCRdb to about 2021). In terms of the full investigation: Recipients received multivisceral, liver-intestinal, or isolated intestinal transplants. Every recipient was given anti-thymocyte globulin induction, followed by around three years of maintenance tacrolimus and steroids. After intestinal transplantation, graft-versus-host and host-versus-graft alloreactive T cell clones in the graft, circulation and bone marrow were tracked using bulk TCR-beta CDR3 sequencing. To identify alloreactive clones, pre-transplant mixed lymphocyte reaction products were sequenced and compared with unstimulated pre-transplant donor and recipient T cells. Of the 20 to 30 intestinal transplant recipients enrolled in the cohort, one of whom was a retransplant, a few patients without pretransplant specimens were excluded. A peak of at least 4% donor T cells among recipient peripheral blood mononuclear cells was the definition used for donor T cell macrochimerism. Instead of going to the commercial service, samples from a few later patients were sequenced in-house on an Illumina MiSeq and processed with MiXCR.

From its cysteine to its phenylalanine, the CDR3 spans 16 amino acids. Only CDR3 DNA remains: 48 bases, in frame from the first base. V ends up 3 bases short and J 1 base short, with an unmatched junction base count of 8. The germline V gene sets CDR1 to SGHDT and CDR2 to YYEEEE. Broader findings and caveats from the paper: The conclusions were limited by the relatively low number and heterogeneity of the intestinal transplant patients. GvH clones were found in recipient bone marrow, and some of the GvH clones appeared earlier in ileal mucosa or blood, which is consistent with an intestinal mucosal origin. Early after transplant, declines in HvG clones were associated with peak levels of circulating GvH clones. Patients with donor T cell macrochimerism had high GvH to HvG T cell clonal ratios in their allografts.

Note on this clone: It has no known antigen specificity. Per-base qualities were not stored, and no clone one base away is much larger.

Blood samples were collected up to 4 times in the first month after transplant and then at least monthly when available. Libraries were constructed by the immunoSEQ multiplex PCR assay. For most patients, genomic DNA was subjected to high-throughput TCR-beta CDR3 sequencing by Adaptive Biotechnologies. Turning to the authors' computational methods: Adaptive's ImmunoSEQ software supplied the TCR sequencing data for approximately 18 patients, while MiXCR and VDJtools were used to process three other patients. CDR3 nucleotide sequences shared between donor and recipient were removed because the origin of such sequences could not be assigned. To count as alloreactive, a clone needed at least 2-fold expansion over unstimulated cells and a minimum CFSE-low frequency of 0.002% (template counts) or 0.001% (read counts). Mappable clones were those detected in sequenced pre-transplant spleen, lymph node, or MLR CFSE-low populations of the donor or recipient. Cumulative frequency of alloreactive clones was calculated as a percentage of all sequences weighted by copy number. TCRdb holds this immuneACCESS table with in-frame rearrangements only. Some clones are missing; in checked studies, unresolved V genes explain under half, and the rest has no known cause. V, J and clone size are taken as reported in that table, and D and trimming were inferred from the DNA itself. This sample holds tens of thousands of clones; about 87% were observed only once. The ten largest clones add up to 1.5% to 2% of the sample.

Recombination joined TRBV5-6 with TRBJ1-1, with 8 bases aligning to TRBD1. This clonotype was sampled from a human patient who received an intestinal transplant, so some T cells may come from the graft donor. The starting material was PBMCs, obtained 26 days after transplant. The DNA sequence reads TGTGCCAGCAGCTCTCCTCGGACAGGGAAGAACACTGAAGCTTTCTTT. It translates as CASSSPRTGKNTEAFF.